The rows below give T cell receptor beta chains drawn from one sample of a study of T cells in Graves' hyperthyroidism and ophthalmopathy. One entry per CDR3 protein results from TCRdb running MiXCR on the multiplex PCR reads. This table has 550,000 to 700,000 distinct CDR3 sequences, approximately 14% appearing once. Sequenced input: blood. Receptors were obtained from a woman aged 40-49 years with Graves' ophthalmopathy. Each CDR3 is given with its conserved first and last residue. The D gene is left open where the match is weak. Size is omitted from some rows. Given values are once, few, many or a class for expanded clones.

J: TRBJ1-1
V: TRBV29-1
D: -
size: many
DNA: TGCAGCGTTGAACACGGCGGGAACACTGAAGCTTTCTTT
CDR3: CSVEHGGNTEAFF

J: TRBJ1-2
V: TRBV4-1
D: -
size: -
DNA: TGCGCCAGCAGCCAAGAATCAGGGCAGGCCTACTATGGCTACACCTTC
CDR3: CASSQESGQAYYGYTF

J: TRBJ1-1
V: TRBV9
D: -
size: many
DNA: TGTGCCAGCAGCGTAGGGGGGGGGCACTACACTGAAGCTTTCTTT
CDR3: CASSVGGGHYTEAFF

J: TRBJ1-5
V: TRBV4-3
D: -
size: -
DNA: TGCGCCAGCAGCCAAGAATGGACGATTAGCAATCAGCCCCAGCATTTT
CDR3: CASSQEWTISNQPQHF

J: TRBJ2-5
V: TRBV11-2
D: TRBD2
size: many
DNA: TGTGCCAGCAGCTTATGGCCTAGCGGGAGTGGGTGGCAAGAGACCCAGTACTTC
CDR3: CASSLWPSGSGWQETQYF

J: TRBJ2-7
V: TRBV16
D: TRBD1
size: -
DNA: TGTGCCAGCAGCCAGTACAGGGTAGGCGACAGGGGGAGCGAGCAGTACTTC
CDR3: CASSQYRVGDRGSEQYF

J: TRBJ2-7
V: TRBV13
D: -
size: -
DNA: TGTGCCAGCAGCTTAGGCGGGGACTTCTCCTACGAGCAGTACTTC
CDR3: CASSLGGDFSYEQYF

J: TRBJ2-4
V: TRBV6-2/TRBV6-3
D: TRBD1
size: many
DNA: TGTGCCAGCAGTTTAACAGGGGTCAACATTCAGTACTTC
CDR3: CASSLTGVNIQYF

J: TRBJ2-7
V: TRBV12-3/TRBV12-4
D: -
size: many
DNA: TGTGCCAGCAGTTTAGTACGGGGGGCTCAATACGAGCAGTACTTC
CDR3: CASSLVRGAQYEQYF

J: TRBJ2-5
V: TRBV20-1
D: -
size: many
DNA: TGCAGTGCTAGAGATCCCAGACTAGTTCGAGAGACCCAGTACTTC
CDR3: CSARDPRLVRETQYF

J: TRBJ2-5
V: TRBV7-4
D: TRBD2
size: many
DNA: TGTGCCAGCAGTCCAAGACTAGCGGGAGAATGTCCCCTGGGGACCCAGTACTTC
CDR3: CASSPRLAGECPLGTQYF

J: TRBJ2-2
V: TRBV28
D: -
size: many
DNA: TGTGCCAGCAGCCGGGTGGAGAACACCGGGGAGCTGTTTTTT
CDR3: CASSRVENTGELFF

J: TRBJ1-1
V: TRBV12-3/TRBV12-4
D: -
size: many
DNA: TGTGCCAGCAGTCGACGGAACACTGAAGCTTTCTTT
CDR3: CASSRRNTEAFF

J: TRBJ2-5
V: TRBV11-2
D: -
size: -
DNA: TGTGCCAGCAGCCCATACAAAGAGACCCAGTACTTC
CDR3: CASSPYKETQYF

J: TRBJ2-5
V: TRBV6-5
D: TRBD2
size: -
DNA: TGTGCCAGCAGTACTAGCGGGAGGGGTCAAGAGACCCAGTACTTC
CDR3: CASSTSGRGQETQYF

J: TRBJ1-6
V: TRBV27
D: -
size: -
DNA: TGTGCCAGCAGTTTAGGATATTGGGGGGGCTATAATTCACCCCTCCACTTT
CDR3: CASSLGYWGGYNSPLHF